Below are 28 T cell receptor beta chains sequenced from a single sample in a study of identifying expanded T cells in peripheral blood. TCRdb's copy holds only in-frame clones and misses some; the assay was immunoSEQ multiplex PCR. The repertoire holds tens of thousands of clones, with 88% as singletons. The sequencing sample was made of blood. Receptor source: a person aged 18 to 69 in good health.

V gene TRBV6-5 combines with J gene TRBJ1-5; D uncertain. V lost 0 bases to trimming and J lost 0 bases, with 6 bases between them. Germline loops: CDR1 MNHEY, CDR2 SVGAGI. The length of the CDR3 is 15 residues. CDR3 in amino acids: CASSYSAYSNQPQHF. The CDR3 coding sequence is TGTGCCAGCAGTTACTCGGCGTATAGCAATCAGCCCCAGCATTTT.

The genes are TRBV7-2 and TRBJ2-2, with D perhaps matching TRBD2 (6 bases). V was trimmed by 1 base and J by 1 base, leaving 7 bases between them. This CDR3 comprises 15 residues. The V gene's germline CDR1 is SGHTA and CDR2 FQGNSA. CDR3 residues: CASSLGGVNTGELFF. In nucleotides, the CDR3 is TGTGCCAGCAGCTTAGGCGGGGTGAACACCGGGGAGCTGTTTTTT.

The chain combines TRBV5-1 with TRBJ1-2; no clear D gene. V gave up 4 bases and J gave up 4 bases, with 14 bases separating them. The CDR3 has 14 residues. The germline CDR1 and CDR2 sequences are SGHRS and YFSETQ. CDR3 loop: CASSPVVAVYGYTF. CDR3 in DNA: TGCGCCAGCAGCCCTGTTGTAGCCGTCTATGGCTACACCTTC. Using reference TRBV5-1 and TRBJ1-2 for the parts outside the CDR3, the full variable domain is KAGVTQTPRYLIKTRGQQVTLSCSPISGHRSVSWYQQTPGQGLQFLFEYFSETQRNKGNFPGRFSGRQFSNSRSEMNVSTLELGDSALYLCASSPVVAVYGYTFGSGTRLTVV.

CDR3 DNA sequence: TGCGCCAGCAGCCAGGGGACAGGGAACAATCAGCCCCAGCATTTT. This codes for CASSQGTGNNQPQHF. The chain recombines TRBV4-1 with TRBJ1-5; 9 nucleotides match TRBD1. The CDR3 extends over 15 amino acids. V was clipped by 3 bases and J by 3 bases; unmatched bases: 3. Germline CDR1 reads MGHRA; CDR2 reads YSYEKL.

The chain couples TRBV27 to TRBJ1-1; a possible D gene is TRBD1 (6 bases). This CDR3 region has 15 residues. Per germline, CDR1 MNHEY and CDR2 SMNVEV (reference sequence). Between the trimmed V and J ends, which lost 5 bases and 0 bases, there was a span of 13 bases. As DNA, the CDR3 is TGTGCCAGCAGTGTCGGGACAATCATGAACACTGAAGCTTTCTTT. It is translated as CASSVGTIMNTEAFF.

The chain employs TRBV27 and TRBJ2-1; D uncertain. V shed 2 bases and J shed 0 bases, with 17 bases lying between them. Germline V gene data show CDR1 as MNHEY and CDR2 as SMNVEV (reference sequence). The CDR3 extends over 18 amino acids. CDR3 residues: CASSLGYVGSHSYNEQFF. CDR3 sequence (DNA): TGTGCCAGCAGTTTAGGGTACGTTGGCAGTCACTCCTACAATGAGCAGTTCTTC.

The chain joins TRBV30 to TRBJ1-6; D remains ambiguous. Germline V gene sequence: CDR1 GTSNPN, CDR2 SVGIG (reference sequence). Trimming left V 8 bases short and J 0 bases short, with 11 bases between. The CDR3 contains 14 residues. The DNA for the CDR3 is TGTGCCGGGGAAGTGGGCTCCTATAATTCACCCCTCCACTTT. Translating gives CAGEVGSYNSPLHF.

The chain recombines TRBV9 with TRBJ1-2; D uncertain. This CDR3 comprises 13 residues. Per germline, CDR1 SGDLS and CDR2 YYNGEE. Trimming removed 0 bases from V and 1 base from J, with 4 bases in between. This CDR3 is CASSVVSNYGYTF. The CDR3 region has the DNA TGTGCCAGCAGCGTAGTGAGTAACTATGGCTACACCTTC.

Here the CDR3 DNA reads TGTGCCAGCAGCAATCGGGACAGGGGAGGAAACACCATATATTTT. It codes for CASSNRDRGGNTIYF. V is TRBV21-1 and J is TRBJ1-3; TRBD1, the table's D call, was not compared with the DNA. TRBV21-1 is an annotated pseudogene. This CDR3 spans 15 amino acids.

The CDR3 sequence is CASSHHGQGAKLLSGYTF. CDR3 DNA sequence: TGCGCCAGCAGCCACCACGGACAGGGGGCCAAGTTGCTCAGTGGCTACACCTTC. This chain connects TRBV4-1 to TRBJ1-2; TRBD1 aligns across 11 bases. The CDR3 sequence is 18 residues long. Germline CDR1 is MGHRA and CDR2 is YSYEKL. The ends lost 3 bases at V and 7 bases at J; junction bases unmatched: 16.

V is TRBV10-2 and J is TRBJ1-1; no reliable D call. Germline V gives CDR1 WSHSY, CDR2 SAAADI. Trimming removed 3 bases at V and 9 bases at J, with 14 bases between. The CDR3 length is 13 residues. The CDR3 coding sequence is TGCGCCAGCAGTGAATTCATGACACGACAAGCTTTCTTT. Its protein is CASSEFMTRQAFF.

The chain is built from TRBV5-4 and TRBJ2-5; no definite D call. Germline values: CDR1 SGHNT, CDR2 YYREEE (reference sequence). With 0 bases removed from V and 2 bases from J, the gap between germline ends came to 8 bases. The CDR3 runs to 14 residues. This CDR3 reads CASSLGLAQETQYF. CDR3 sequence (DNA): TGTGCCAGCAGCTTGGGACTGGCACAAGAGACCCAGTACTTC.

Comments on this clone: Additional DNA sequences in this sample encode the identical CDR3. The V and J genes are TRBV2 and TRBJ1-1; TRBD1 agrees at 7 bases. Germline loops: CDR1 SNHLY, CDR2 FYNNEI. Germline trimming cut 6 bases from V and 2 bases from J; bases unmatched to any gene: 6. This CDR3 is 14 amino acids long. DNA of the CDR3: TGTGCCAGCAGAACGGACAGGAGTAACACTGAAGCTTTCTTT. Protein sequence: CASRTDRSNTEAFF.

The chain joins TRBV11-2 to TRBJ1-2; no reliable D call. CDR1 is SGHAT, CDR2 FQNNGV, per germline. The CDR3 extends over 12 amino acids. V shed 3 bases and J shed 5 bases, with 7 bases lying between them. The CDR3 here is CASSFSGYGYTF. The CDR3 region has the DNA TGTGCCAGCAGCTTTAGCGGGTATGGCTACACCTTC. The full variable domain, with the rest looked up from reference TRBV11-2 and TRBJ1-2, is EAGVAQSPRYKIIEKRQSVAFWCNPISGHATLYWYQQILGQGPKLLIQFQNNGVVDDSQLPKDRFSAERLKGVDSTLKIQPAKLEDSAVYLCASSFSGYGYTFGSGTRLTVV.

The chain recombines TRBV5-1 with TRBJ2-7; no definite D call. Germline V CDR1 and CDR2: SGHRS, YFSETQ. Deletions cut 1 base from V and 5 bases from J, with 4 bases between. The CDR3 is 11 residues long. DNA for the CDR3: TGCGCCAGCAGCTTGAATGACGAGCAGTACTTC. It is translated as CASSLNDEQYF. Full variable domain (rest looked up from reference TRBV5-1 and TRBJ2-7): KAGVTQTPRYLIKTRGQQVTLSCSPISGHRSVSWYQQTPGQGLQFLFEYFSETQRNKGNFPGRFSGRQFSNSRSEMNVSTLELGDSALYLCASSLNDEQYFGPGTRLTVT.

This clone was observed a handful of times. The chain joins TRBV29-1 to TRBJ2-7, with 14 bases identical to TRBD2. The V gene's germline CDR1 is SQVTM and CDR2 ANQGSEA. V dropped 4 bases and J dropped 2; count of bases not matched to a gene: 7. The CDR3 runs 16 residues. CDR3 in DNA: TGCAGCGTTGGGAGACTAGCGGGAGGGCCCCCCTACGAGCAGTACTTC. Its protein is CSVGRLAGGPPYEQYF.

Of note for this clone: This same CDR3 is encoded by further DNA sequences in the sample. The chain couples TRBV7-9 to TRBJ1-1; 9 bases fit TRBD1. The V segment lost 5 bases and the J segment 1 base; nucleotides outside the gene matches: 5. Germline CDR1 is SEHNR and CDR2 is FQNEAQ (reference sequence). The CDR3 is 15 residues long. CDR3 sequence: CASSPGTGTNTEAFF. The CDR3 nucleotides read TGTGCCAGCAGCCCAGGGACAGGGACGAACACTGAAGCTTTCTTT.

The gene calls are TRBV29-1 and TRBJ1-5; D unclear. CDR1 and CDR2 from the germline V gene are SQVTM and ANQGSEA. Deletions cut 4 bases from V and 2 bases from J, with 9 bases between. The CDR3 totals 13 residues. The chain's CDR3 is CSVATRGNQPQHF. CDR3 bases: TGCAGCGTTGCCACGAGGGGCAATCAGCCCCAGCATTTT.

The chain recombines TRBV27 with TRBJ2-7, with TRBD1 matching 9 bases. With 5 bases clipped from V and 2 bases from J, the junction kept 10 bases outside the gene matches. Looked up from germline, CDR1 is MNHEY and CDR2 is SMNVEV (reference sequence). The CDR3 sequence is 16 residues long. DNA of the CDR3: TGTGCCAGCAGTGAAACCGGGACAGGGTCAACCTACGAGCAGTACTTC. Translation gives CASSETGTGSTYEQYF.

The chain recombines TRBV12-5 with TRBJ2-3; 15 bases match TRBD2. Germline trimming cut 5 bases from V and 3 bases from J; bases unmatched to any gene: 6. The length of the CDR3 is 17 residues. The germline CDR1 and CDR2 sequences are LGHNT and FRNRAP. The CDR3 nucleotides read TGTGCTAGTGGTGGAGGACTAGCGGGAGGGCAGACAGATACGCAGTATTTT. Its protein is CASGGGLAGGQTDTQYF.

J is TRBJ1-5 and V is TRBV6-5; unclear D gene. The CDR3 has 13 residues. Trimming took 2 bases from V and 6 from J, leaving 8 bases between them. Germline values: CDR1 MNHEY, CDR2 SVGAGI. CDR3 sequence (DNA): TGTGCCAGCAGTTACGCTCTGAGTCAGCCCCAGCATTTT. This sequence encodes CASSYALSQPQHF.

The J gene is TRBJ2-2, the V gene TRBV5-1; D unresolved. The CDR3 is 16 residues long. The germline gives CDR1 SGHRS, CDR2 YFSETQ. V lost 0 bases and J 4 bases, leaving 13 bases between the germline ends. The CDR3: CASSLVLGRSTGELFF. CDR3 DNA: TGCGCCAGCAGCTTGGTTCTCGGGCGGAGCACCGGGGAGCTGTTTTTT.

This clone showed up just a few times. This chain links TRBV28 with TRBJ1-2, with unresolved D. The V gene's germline CDR1 is MDHEN and CDR2 SYDVKM. The CDR3 contains 11 residues. The ends were cut back, 5 bases at V and 8 bases at J, with 9 bases in the middle. The CDR3 loop reads CASSDFSGYTF. The CDR3 DNA is TGTGCCAGCAGTGACTTTTCGGGCTACACCTTC.

The chain has TRBV4-3 and TRBJ1-2; tentatively, D is TRBD1 (6 bases). Germline V gene lookup returns CDR1 LGHNA and CDR2 YSLEER. V was trimmed by 0 bases and J by 8 bases, leaving 16 bases between them. CDR3 length: 15 residues. The CDR3 reads CASSQDYDRLEGYTF. The CDR3 region has the DNA TGCGCCAGCAGCCAAGACTACGACAGGTTGGAAGGCTACACCTTC.

This chain connects TRBV11-2 to TRBJ1-1; D gene ambiguous. Germline V gene sequence: CDR1 SGHAT, CDR2 FQNNGV. With 0 bases removed from V and 1 base from J, the gap between germline ends came to 3 bases. The length of the CDR3 is 13 residues. The CDR3 is CASSLEGNTEAFF. The CDR3 nucleotides are TGTGCCAGCAGCTTAGAAGGGAACACTGAAGCTTTCTTT.

This chain uses TRBV5-6 with TRBJ1-1; D is unresolved. Trimming pared 4 bases from V and 1 base from J, leaving 11 bases between. There are 14 residues in the CDR3. Germline V CDR1 and CDR2: SGHDT, YYEEEE. The CDR3 nucleotides read TGTGCCAGCAGCACTCCCGAGCAGAACACTGAAGCTTTCTTT. Encoded protein: CASSTPEQNTEAFF.

The chain is built from TRBV6-5 and TRBJ2-1, with D hard to call. Germline assignment: CDR1 MNHEY and CDR2 SVGAGI. V was trimmed by 3 bases and J by 3 bases, leaving 6 bases between them. The CDR3 totals 13 residues. CDR3 amino acids: CASSYTVYNEQFF. The DNA of the CDR3 is TGTGCCAGCAGTTATACAGTCTACAATGAGCAGTTCTTC.

The gene calls are TRBV6-5 and TRBJ1-1; 8 bases match TRBD1. The germline gives CDR1 MNHEY, CDR2 SVGAGI. The length of the CDR3 is 16 residues. V shed 0 bases and J 4 bases; nucleotides not matched to a gene: 7. DNA of the CDR3: TGTGCCAGCAGTTACTCTTCCGGGACAGGAACCACTGAAGCTTTCTTT. This encodes CASSYSSGTGTTEAFF.